The rows below give T cell receptor beta chains drawn from one sample of a study of cytotoxic CD8 clonotypes in ibrutinib-treated CLL. Method: immunoSEQ multiplex PCR; TCRdb's copy keeps in-frame clones and lacks some. The data show 15,000 to 20,000 clones, 81% seen once. Specimen: PBMCs, collected before ibrutinib treatment. These receptors originate from a human donor with chronic lymphocytic leukemia. Both conserved end residues are part of each CDR3. The D gene is left open where the match is weak. Clone size is not always given. Where it is, it says once, few, many or a class for expanded clones.

cdr3_nt cdr3_aa clone_size v_call d_call j_call
TGTGCCAGCTGTTCTAATGGGACTCCTTATGGCTACACCTTC CASCSNGTPYGYTF NA TRBV19 NA TRBJ1-2
TGTGCCAGTACCCCGGACGGCACAGATACGCAGTATTTT CASTPDGTDTQYF NA TRBV19 NA TRBJ2-3
TGTGCCAGCCGGACTAGCGGGAGGTCTAGCTCCTACGAGCAGTACTTC CASRTSGRSSSYEQYF NA TRBV28 TRBD2 TRBJ2-7
TGTGCCAGTAGAAATCAGGGACTAGATTACAATGAGCAGTTCTTC CASRNQGLDYNEQFF NA TRBV19 TRBD2 TRBJ2-1
TGTGCCACCAGCAGAGATACACAGGGGAGCTATGGCTACACCTTC CATSRDTQGSYGYTF NA TRBV15 TRBD1 TRBJ1-2
TGTGCCAGCAGTTCTGCGAGAGGTCCCGGGGAGCTGTTTTTT CASSSARGPGELFF NA TRBV27 NA TRBJ2-2
TGTGCCAGCAGTTACGGGCCCCCGAACACTGAAGCTTTCTTT CASSYGPPNTEAFF NA TRBV6-6 NA TRBJ1-1
TGTGCCAGCAGCCAAGGGAACGGTCAGCCCCAGCATTTT CASSQGNGQPQHF NA TRBV4-2 NA TRBJ1-5
TGTGCCAGCAGCGGCGGACAGTTTTACTACGAGCAGTACTTC CASSGGQFYYEQYF NA TRBV2 NA TRBJ2-7
TGTGCCAGCAGCCCGAGTGGGCCCCCCGGGACAGGATTCTCCGGGGAGCTGTTTTTT CASSPSGPPGTGFSGELFF NA TRBV9 TRBD1 TRBJ2-2
TGTGCCAGCAGCCCCGGGAGCTACGAGCAGTACTTC CASSPGSYEQYF NA TRBV6-5 NA TRBJ2-7
TGTGCCTGGAGTGTAGCGAGCAGCCTCTACGAGCAGTACTTC CAWSVASSLYEQYF once TRBV30 NA TRBJ2-7
TGTGCCAGTAAAGGGGAGCGGAGACGGCATCAGCCCCAGCATTTT CASKGERRRHQPQHF NA TRBV19 NA TRBJ1-5
TGTGCCAGTAGTATTGAGTTTAATTTGAGGGCCAACGTCCTGACTTTC CASSIEFNLRANVLTF NA TRBV19 NA TRBJ2-6
TGTGCCAGCAGTTTTTGGGGTGAGCAGTTCTTC CASSFWGEQFF NA TRBV28 NA TRBJ2-1
TGTGCCAGCAGCGCTAGCGGGAGCTTGGTCTACGAGCAGTACTTC CASSASGSLVYEQYF once TRBV9 TRBD2 TRBJ2-7
TGTGCCAGCTCACCCAGAGGGGCAGTCGAAAACACCATATATTTT CASSPRGAVENTIYF NA TRBV18 NA TRBJ1-3
TGTGCCAGCAGAGCCGGGACAGGGAGCGATGGCTACACCTTC CASRAGTGSDGYTF NA TRBV6-5 TRBD1 TRBJ1-2
TGTGCCAGCAGCTTAGGGGGGACGGGGAAAAACATTCAGTACTTC CASSLGGTGKNIQYF NA TRBV11-2 NA TRBJ2-4
TGTGCCAGCAGCTTAGTCGGGGGGACGCCTAATCAGCCCCAGCATTTT CASSLVGGTPNQPQHF NA TRBV7-2 NA TRBJ1-5
TGTGCCAGTAGTCGGGGACAGGGTATATCGTGGCTTATGGAGAACGGCTACACCTTC CASSRGQGISWLMENGYTF NA TRBV19 TRBD1 TRBJ1-2
TGTGCCAGAAGCTTGATAGCGGGAGTATGGTTTACAGATACGCAGTATTTT CARSLIAGVWFTDTQYF NA TRBV5-3 TRBD2 TRBJ2-3
TGTGCCAGCAGCGCCCAACTCGCCGGGACTAGCGGGTACACAGATACGCAGTATTTT CASSAQLAGTSGYTDTQYF NA TRBV7-9 TRBD2 TRBJ2-3
TGTGCCATCAGTGAGTCGTACTCTGGAAACACCATATATTTT CAISESYSGNTIYF NA TRBV10-3 NA TRBJ1-3
TGTGCTAGCAGCCCCCTCGGGGGAGGGGCTGATGGCTACACCTTC CASSPLGGGADGYTF NA TRBV7-7 NA TRBJ1-2
TGCAGCGTTGGTGGACTAGCGGAAGAGCAGTACTTC CSVGGLAEEQYF NA TRBV29-1 TRBD2 TRBJ2-7
TGTGCCAGCAGTTTAGCCCTATTCGGGACTAGCGGAACTACCGGGGAGCTGTTTTTT CASSLALFGTSGTTGELFF NA TRBV27 TRBD2 TRBJ2-2
TGTGCCAGTAGTAGCAACAGGGGGAGTTTAGCCCAGTACTTC CASSSNRGSLAQYF NA TRBV19 TRBD1 TRBJ2-5
TGTGCCAGCAGTACCCCTTTAGAGACCCAGTACTTC CASSTPLETQYF NA TRBV28 NA TRBJ2-5
TGTGCCATCAGTGAGCCCGAGGCTAGCGGGAGAGAGACCCAGTACTTC CAISEPEASGRETQYF NA TRBV10-3 TRBD2 TRBJ2-5
TGTGCCAGCAGTCCCATCTCCCGCAGTGGAGAGAACACTGAAGCTTTCTTT CASSPISRSGENTEAFF NA TRBV27 NA TRBJ1-1
TGTGCCGCTAGCCAGGACGCTACCTCTAATGAAAAACTGTTTTTT CAASQDATSNEKLFF NA TRBV7-9 NA TRBJ1-4